This T cell receptor (beta chain) was recovered during a study of blood T cell repertoires in COVID-19. In the study overall: The origin of the acute and convalescent COVID-19 samples was the United States, Italy and Spain. Nucleic acid was either cDNA or gDNA, and it came from T cells, B-cell-depleted T cells, or PBMCs.

Original handling: From reference gene primer amplification, estimates of nucleated cell counts were derived. Generated by immunoSEQ multiplex PCR, the TCRdb table keeps only in-frame clones and is missing some. Clonal size and the V and J genes are those of that table, whereas D and trimming came from the DNA. The sample lists approximately 73,000 clones, roughly nine tenths occurring once. Source material: peripheral blood. This receptor was identified in an elderly man with acute or convalescent COVID-19.

CDR3 nucleotide sequence: TGTGCCAGCAGCGTAGGACCAGGCAACTATGGCTACACCTTC. It codes for CASSVGPGNYGYTF. The V call is TRBV9, the J call TRBJ1-2; no clear D gene. V was shortened by 0 bases and J by 2 bases, with 8 bases between the two germline ends. The CDR3 is 14 amino acids. The germline V gene encodes CDR1 SGDLS and CDR2 YYNGEE.